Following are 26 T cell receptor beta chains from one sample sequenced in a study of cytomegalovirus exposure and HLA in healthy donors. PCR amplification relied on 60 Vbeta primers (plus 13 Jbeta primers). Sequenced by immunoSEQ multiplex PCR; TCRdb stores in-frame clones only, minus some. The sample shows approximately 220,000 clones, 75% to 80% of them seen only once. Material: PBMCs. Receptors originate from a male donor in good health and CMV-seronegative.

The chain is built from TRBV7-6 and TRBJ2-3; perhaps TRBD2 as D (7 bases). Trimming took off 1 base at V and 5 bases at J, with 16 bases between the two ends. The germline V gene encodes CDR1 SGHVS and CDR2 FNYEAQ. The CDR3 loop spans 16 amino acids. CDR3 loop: CASSLGVLGGGDTQYF. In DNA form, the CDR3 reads TGTGCCAGCAGCTTAGGAGTTTTAGGGGGGGGAGATACGCAGTATTTT.

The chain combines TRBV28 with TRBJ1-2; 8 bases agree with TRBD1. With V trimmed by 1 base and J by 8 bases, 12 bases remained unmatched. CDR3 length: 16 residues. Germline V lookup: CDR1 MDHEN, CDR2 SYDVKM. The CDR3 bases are TGTGCCAGCAGTTTATTGTCCGGACAGGGCCGGGGGGGCTACACCTTC. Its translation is CASSLLSGQGRGGYTF.

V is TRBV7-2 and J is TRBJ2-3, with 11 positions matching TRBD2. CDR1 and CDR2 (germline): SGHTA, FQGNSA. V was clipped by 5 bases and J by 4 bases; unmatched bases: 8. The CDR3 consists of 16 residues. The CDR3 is CASSRISGRAADTQYF. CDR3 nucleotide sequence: TGTGCCAGCAGCCGAATTAGCGGGAGGGCCGCAGATACGCAGTATTTT.

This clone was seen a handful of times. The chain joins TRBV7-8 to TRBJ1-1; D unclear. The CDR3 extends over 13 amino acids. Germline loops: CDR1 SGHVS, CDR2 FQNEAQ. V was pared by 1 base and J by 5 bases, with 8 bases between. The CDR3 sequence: CASSLGRQTEAFF. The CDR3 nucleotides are TGTGCCAGCAGCTTAGGAAGACAAACTGAAGCTTTCTTT.

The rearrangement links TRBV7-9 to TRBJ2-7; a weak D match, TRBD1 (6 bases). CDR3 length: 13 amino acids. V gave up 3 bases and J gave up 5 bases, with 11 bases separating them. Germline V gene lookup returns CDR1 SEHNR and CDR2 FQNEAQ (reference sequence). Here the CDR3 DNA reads TGTGCCAGCAGCTTTGGGGGCAGGAACGAGCAGTACTTC. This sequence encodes CASSFGGRNEQYF.

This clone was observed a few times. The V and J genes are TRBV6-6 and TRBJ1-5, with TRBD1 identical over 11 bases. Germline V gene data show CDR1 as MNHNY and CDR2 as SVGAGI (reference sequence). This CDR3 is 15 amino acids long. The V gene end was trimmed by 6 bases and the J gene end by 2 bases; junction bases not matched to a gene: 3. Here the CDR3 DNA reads TGTGCCAGCAGCCGGACAGGGGGCGGCAATCAGCCCCAGCATTTT. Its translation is CASSRTGGGNQPQHF.

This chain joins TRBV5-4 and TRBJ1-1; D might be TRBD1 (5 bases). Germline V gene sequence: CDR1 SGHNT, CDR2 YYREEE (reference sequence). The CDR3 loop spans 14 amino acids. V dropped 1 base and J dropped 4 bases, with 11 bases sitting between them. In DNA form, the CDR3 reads TGTGCCAGCAGCTTGCTCAGGGAGGGCACTGAAGCTTTCTTT. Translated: CASSLLREGTEAFF.

CDR3 residues: CASSRTGSTQPQHF. The CDR3 region has the DNA TGTGCCAGCAGTCGGACAGGTTCCACCCAGCCCCAGCATTTT. The chain recombines TRBV9 with TRBJ1-5; 7 nucleotides align to TRBD1. This CDR3 is built from 14 residues. The germline gives CDR1 SGDLS, CDR2 YYNGEE. Germline trimming cut 5 bases from V and 7 bases from J; bases unmatched to any gene: 9.

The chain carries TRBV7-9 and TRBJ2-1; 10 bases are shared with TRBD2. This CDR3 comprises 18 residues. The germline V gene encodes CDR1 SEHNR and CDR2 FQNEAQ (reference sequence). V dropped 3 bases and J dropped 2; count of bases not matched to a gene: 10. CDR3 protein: CASSLGPSGLAAYNEQFF. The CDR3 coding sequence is TGTGCCAGCAGCTTGGGGCCGTCAGGACTAGCGGCCTACAATGAGCAGTTCTTC. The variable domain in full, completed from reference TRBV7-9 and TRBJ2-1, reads DTGVSQNPRHKITKRGQNVTFRCDPISEHNRLYWYRQTLGQGPEFLTYFQNEAQLEKSRLLSDRFSAERPKGSFSTLEIQRTEQGDSAMYLCASSLGPSGLAAYNEQFFGPGTRLTVL.

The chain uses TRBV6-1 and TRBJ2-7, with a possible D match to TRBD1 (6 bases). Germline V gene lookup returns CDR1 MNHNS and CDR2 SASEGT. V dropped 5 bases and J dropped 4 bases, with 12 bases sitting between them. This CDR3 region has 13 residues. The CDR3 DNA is TGTGCCAGCAGTAGGACAGTGGGTTACGAGCAGTACTTC. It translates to CASSRTVGYEQYF.

The CDR3, as DNA: TGTGCCAGCAGTGAAACGGGGGGGCATGCAACTAATGAAAAACTGTTTTTT. Translating gives CASSETGGHATNEKLFF. The J gene is TRBJ1-4, the V gene TRBV25-1; the D gene is possibly TRBD1 (6 bases). Germline V gives CDR1 MGHDK, CDR2 SYGVNS. The CDR3 is made up of 17 amino acids. The V end was cut by 2 bases, the J end by 0 bases, with 13 bases between.

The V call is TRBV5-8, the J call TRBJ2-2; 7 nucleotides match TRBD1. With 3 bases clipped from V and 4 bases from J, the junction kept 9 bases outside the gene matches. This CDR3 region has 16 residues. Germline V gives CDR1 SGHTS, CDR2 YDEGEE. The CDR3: CASSSILGQATGELFF. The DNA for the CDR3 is TGTGCCAGCAGCTCCATCCTTGGACAGGCCACCGGGGAGCTGTTTTTT.

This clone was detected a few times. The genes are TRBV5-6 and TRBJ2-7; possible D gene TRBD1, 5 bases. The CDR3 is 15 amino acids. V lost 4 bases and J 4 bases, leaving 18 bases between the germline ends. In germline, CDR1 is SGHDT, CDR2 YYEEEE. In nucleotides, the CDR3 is TGTGCCAGCAGCCTGGAGTGGGCAGGGCAGTACGAGCAGTACTTC. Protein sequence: CASSLEWAGQYEQYF.

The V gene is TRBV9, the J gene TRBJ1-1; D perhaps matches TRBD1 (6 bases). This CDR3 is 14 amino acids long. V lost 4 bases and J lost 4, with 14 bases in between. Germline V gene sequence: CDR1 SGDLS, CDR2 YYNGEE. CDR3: CASSSQGYGTEAFF. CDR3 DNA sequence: TGTGCCAGCAGCTCTCAGGGGTATGGCACTGAAGCTTTCTTT.

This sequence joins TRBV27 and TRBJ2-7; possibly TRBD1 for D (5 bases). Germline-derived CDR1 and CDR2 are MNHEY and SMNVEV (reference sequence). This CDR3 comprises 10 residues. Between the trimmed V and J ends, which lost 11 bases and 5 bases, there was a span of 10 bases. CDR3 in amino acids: CAVGVNEQYF. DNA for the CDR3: TGTGCCGTAGGGGTTAACGAGCAGTACTTC.

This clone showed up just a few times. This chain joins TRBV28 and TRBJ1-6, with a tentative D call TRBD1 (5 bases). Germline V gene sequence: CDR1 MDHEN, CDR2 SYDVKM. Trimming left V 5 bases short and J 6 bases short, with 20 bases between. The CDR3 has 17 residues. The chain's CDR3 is CASSPFFQGVGNSPLHF. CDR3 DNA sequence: TGTGCCAGCAGTCCCTTCTTTCAGGGTGTCGGTAATTCACCCCTCCACTTT.

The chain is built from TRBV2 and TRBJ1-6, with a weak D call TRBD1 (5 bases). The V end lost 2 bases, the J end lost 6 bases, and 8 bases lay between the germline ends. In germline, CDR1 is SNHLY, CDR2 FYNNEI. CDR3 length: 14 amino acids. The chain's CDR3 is CASSEQGSNSPLHF. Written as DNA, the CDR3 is TGTGCCAGCAGTGAACAGGGAAGTAATTCACCCCTCCACTTT.

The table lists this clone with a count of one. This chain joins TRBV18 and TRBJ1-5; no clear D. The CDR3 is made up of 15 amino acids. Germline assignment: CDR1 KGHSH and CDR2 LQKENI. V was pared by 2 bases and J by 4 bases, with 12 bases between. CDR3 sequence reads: CASSPNVEGNQPQHF. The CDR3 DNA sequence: TGTGCCAGCTCACCAAACGTAGAGGGTAATCAGCCCCAGCATTTT. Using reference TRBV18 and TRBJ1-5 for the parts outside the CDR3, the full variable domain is NAGVMQNPRHLVRRRGQEARLRCSPMKGHSHVYWYRQLPEEGLKFMVYLQKENIIDESGMPKERFSAEFPKEGPSILRIQQVVRGDSAAYFCASSPNVEGNQPQHFGDGTRLSIL.

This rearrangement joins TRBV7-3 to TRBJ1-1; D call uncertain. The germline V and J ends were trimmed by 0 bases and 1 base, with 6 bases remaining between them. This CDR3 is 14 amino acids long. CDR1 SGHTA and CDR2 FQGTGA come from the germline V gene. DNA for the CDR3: TGTGCCAGCAGCTTAACCGAGAGGAACACTGAAGCTTTCTTT. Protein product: CASSLTERNTEAFF.

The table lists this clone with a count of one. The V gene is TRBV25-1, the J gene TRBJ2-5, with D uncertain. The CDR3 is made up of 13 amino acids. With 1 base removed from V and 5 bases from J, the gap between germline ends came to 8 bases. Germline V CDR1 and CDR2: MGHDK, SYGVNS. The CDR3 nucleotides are TGTGCCAGCAGTGAATCTTATCGGGAGACCCAGTACTTC. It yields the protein CASSESYRETQYF. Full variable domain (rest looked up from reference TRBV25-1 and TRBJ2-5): EADIYQTPRYLVIGTGKKITLECSQTMGHDKMYWYQQDPGMELHLIHYSYGVNSTEKGDLSSESTVSRIRTEHFPLTLESARPSHTSQYLCASSESYRETQYFGPGTRLLVL.

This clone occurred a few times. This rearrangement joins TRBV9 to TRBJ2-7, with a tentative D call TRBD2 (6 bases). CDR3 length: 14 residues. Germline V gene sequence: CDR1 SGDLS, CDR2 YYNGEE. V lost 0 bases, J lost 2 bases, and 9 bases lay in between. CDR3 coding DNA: TGTGCCAGCAGCGTAGGGAGGGTCGCCTACGAGCAGTACTTC. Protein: CASSVGRVAYEQYF.

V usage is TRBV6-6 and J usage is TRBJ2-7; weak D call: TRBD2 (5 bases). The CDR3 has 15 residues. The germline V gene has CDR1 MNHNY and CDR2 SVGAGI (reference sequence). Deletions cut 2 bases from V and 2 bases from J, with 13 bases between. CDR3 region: CASSYSGRRTYEQYF. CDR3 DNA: TGTGCCAGCAGTTACAGCGGACGGAGAACCTACGAGCAGTACTTC.

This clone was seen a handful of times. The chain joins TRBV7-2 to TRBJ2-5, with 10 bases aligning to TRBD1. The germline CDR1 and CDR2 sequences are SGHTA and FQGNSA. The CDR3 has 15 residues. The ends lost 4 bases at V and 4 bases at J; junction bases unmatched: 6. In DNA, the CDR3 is TGTGCCAGCAGCTGGGACAGGGGAAGGGTAGAGACCCAGTACTTC. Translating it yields CASSWDRGRVETQYF.

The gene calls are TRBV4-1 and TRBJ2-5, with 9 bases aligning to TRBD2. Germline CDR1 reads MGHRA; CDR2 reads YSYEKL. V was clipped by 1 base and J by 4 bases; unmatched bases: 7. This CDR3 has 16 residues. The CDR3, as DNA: TGCGCCAGCAGCCAAGTAGGACCACTAGCGGGAGAGACCCAGTACTTC. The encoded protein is CASSQVGPLAGETQYF.

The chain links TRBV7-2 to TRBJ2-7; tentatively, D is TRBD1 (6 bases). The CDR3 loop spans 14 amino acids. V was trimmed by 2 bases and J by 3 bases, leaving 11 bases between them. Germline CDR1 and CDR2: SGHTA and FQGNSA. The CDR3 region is CASSLRDTLYEQYF. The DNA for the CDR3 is TGTGCCAGCAGCTTAAGGGACACCCTCTACGAGCAGTACTTC.

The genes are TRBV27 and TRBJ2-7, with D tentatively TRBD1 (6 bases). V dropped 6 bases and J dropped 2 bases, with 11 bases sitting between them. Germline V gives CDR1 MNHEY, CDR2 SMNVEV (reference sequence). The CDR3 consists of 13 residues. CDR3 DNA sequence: TGTGCCAGCAGATCGACAGGAACCTACGAGCAGTACTTC. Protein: CASRSTGTYEQYF.